This TCR beta chain was retrieved from a study of cytomegalovirus exposure and HLA in healthy donors. The CDR3 length is 15 residues. V was cut by 5 bases and J by 0 bases, with 13 bases left in between. Germline V gene lookup returns CDR1 SGHNT and CDR2 YYREEE (reference sequence). The PCR employed 60 Vbeta primers together with 13 Jbeta primers. Produced via immunoSEQ multiplex PCR; TCRdb's table is partial and in-frame only. The table has 200,000 to 250,000 clones, about 83% seen once. The specimen sequenced was PBMCs. This clonotype was sampled from a girl aged 5 to 17 in good health and CMV-seronegative. This chain connects TRBV5-4 to TRBJ2-3; D remains unclear. The CDR3 DNA sequence: TGTGCCAGCAGGTGGGCCGATCTTAGCACAGATACGCAGTATTTT. Residues: CASRWADLSTDTQYF.